This T cell receptor (beta chain) was retrieved from a study of T cell changes during pregnancy in multiple sclerosis. Trimming cost V 7 bases and J 4 bases; bases outside gene matches: 18. Germline assignment: CDR1 LNHDA and CDR2 SQIVND (reference sequence). This CDR3 has 18 residues. Sequenced by immunoSEQ multiplex PCR; TCRdb stores in-frame clones only, minus some. This table holds roughly 80,000 clones, over 80% found once. The starting material was peripheral blood, obtained in the first trimester of pregnancy. This TCR derives from a female donor with multiple sclerosis, enrolled in a pregnancy study. The chain recombines TRBV19 with TRBJ1-5; 8 nucleotides match TRBD1. The DNA of the CDR3 is TGTGCCAGTACCACAATCGGGTTCAGGGGGCGTTTGAATCAGCCCCAGCATTTT. As protein: CASTTIGFRGRLNQPQHF.